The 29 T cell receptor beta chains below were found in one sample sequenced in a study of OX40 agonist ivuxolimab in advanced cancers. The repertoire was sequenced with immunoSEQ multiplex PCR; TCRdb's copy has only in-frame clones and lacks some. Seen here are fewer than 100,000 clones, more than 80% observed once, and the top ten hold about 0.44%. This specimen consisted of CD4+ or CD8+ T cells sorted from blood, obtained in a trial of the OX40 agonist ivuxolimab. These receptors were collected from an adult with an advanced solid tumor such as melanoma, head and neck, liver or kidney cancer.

CDR3 amino acids: CASTVTGEYNEQFF. CDR3 in DNA: TGTGCCAGCACTGTGACAGGGGAATACAATGAGCAGTTCTTC. The chain is built from TRBV7-2 and TRBJ2-1, with TRBD1 matching 8 bases. There are 14 residues in the CDR3. V shed 7 bases, J shed 4 bases, and the junction held 6 bases outside the gene matches. Per germline, CDR1 SGHTA and CDR2 FQGNSA.

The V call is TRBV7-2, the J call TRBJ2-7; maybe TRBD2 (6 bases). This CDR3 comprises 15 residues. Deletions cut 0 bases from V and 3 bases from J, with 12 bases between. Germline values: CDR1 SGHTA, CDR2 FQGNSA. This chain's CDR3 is CASSLAGRKDYEQYF. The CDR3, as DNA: TGTGCCAGCAGCTTAGCCGGGAGAAAAGACTACGAGCAGTACTTC.

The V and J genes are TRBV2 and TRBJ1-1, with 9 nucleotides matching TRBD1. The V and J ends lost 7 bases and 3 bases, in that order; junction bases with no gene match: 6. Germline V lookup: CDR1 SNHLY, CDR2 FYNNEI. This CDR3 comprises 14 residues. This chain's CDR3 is CASKGTGRDTEAFF. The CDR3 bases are TGTGCCAGCAAGGGGACAGGGAGGGACACTGAAGCTTTCTTT.

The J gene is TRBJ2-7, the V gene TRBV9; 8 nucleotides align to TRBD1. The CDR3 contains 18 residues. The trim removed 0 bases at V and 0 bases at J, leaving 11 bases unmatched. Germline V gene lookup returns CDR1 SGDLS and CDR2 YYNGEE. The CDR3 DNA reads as TGTGCCAGCAGCGTAGTACGATCGGACAGGGTTAGCTCCTACGAGCAGTACGTC. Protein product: CASSVVRSDRVSSYEQYV.

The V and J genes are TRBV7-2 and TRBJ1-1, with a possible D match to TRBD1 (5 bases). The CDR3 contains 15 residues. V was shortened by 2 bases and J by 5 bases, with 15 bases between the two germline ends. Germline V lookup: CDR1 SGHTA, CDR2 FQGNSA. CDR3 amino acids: CASSLQGTLGTEAFF. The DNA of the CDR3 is TGTGCCAGCAGCTTACAGGGTACATTGGGAACTGAAGCTTTCTTT.

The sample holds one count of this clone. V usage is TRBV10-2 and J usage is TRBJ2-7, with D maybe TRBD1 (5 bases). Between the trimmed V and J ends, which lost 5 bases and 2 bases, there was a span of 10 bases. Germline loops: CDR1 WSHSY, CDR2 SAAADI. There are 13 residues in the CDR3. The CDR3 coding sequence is TGCGCCAGCAGTTTACAGGTAGCCTACGAGCAGTACTTC. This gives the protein CASSLQVAYEQYF.

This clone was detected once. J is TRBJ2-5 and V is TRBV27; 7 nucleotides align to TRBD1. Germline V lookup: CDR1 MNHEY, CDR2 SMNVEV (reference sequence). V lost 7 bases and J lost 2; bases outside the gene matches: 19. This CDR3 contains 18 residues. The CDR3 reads CASTGTATFPISQETQYF. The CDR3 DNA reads TGTGCCAGCACCGGGACAGCCACCTTCCCGATATCTCAAGAGACCCAGTACTTC.

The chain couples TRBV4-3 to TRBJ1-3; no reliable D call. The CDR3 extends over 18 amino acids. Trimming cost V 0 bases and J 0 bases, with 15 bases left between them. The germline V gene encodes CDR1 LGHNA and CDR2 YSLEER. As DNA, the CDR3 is TGCGCCAGCAGCCAAGACCTAACCTCGCAGCACTCTGGAAACACCATATATTTT. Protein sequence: CASSQDLTSQHSGNTIYF.

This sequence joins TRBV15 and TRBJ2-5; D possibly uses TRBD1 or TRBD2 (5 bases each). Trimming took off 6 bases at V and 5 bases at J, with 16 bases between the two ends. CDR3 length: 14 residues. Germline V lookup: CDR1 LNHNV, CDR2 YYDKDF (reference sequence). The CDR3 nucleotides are TGTGCCACCAGGCTATACGGGGCAGGGGAGACCCAGTACTTC. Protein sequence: CATRLYGAGETQYF. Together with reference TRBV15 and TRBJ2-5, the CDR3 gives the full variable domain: DAMVIQNPRYQVTQFGKPVTLSCSQTLNHNVMYWYQQKSSQAPKLLFHYYDKDFNNEADTPDNFQSRRPNTSFCFLDIRSPGLGDTAMYLCATRLYGAGETQYFGPGTRLLVL.

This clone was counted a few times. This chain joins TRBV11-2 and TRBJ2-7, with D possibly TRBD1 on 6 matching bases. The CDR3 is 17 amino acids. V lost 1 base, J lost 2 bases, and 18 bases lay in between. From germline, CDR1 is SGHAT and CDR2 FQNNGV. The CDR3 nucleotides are TGTGCCAGCAGCTTAGGCCACAATAGACAGGCCCCCTACGAGCAGTACGTC. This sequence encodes CASSLGHNRQAPYEQYV.

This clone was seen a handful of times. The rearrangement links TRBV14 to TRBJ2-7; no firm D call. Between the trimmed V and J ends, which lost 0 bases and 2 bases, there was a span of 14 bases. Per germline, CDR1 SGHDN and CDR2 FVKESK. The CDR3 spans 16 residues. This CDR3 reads CASSQEAPRATYEQYV. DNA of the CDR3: TGTGCCAGCAGCCAAGAGGCACCCAGAGCAACCTACGAGCAGTACGTC.

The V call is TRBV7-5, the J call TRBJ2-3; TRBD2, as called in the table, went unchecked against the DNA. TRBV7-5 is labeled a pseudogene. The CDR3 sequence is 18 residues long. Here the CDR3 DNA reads TGTGTCAGAAGCACACCGGGACTAGCGGGGGGGCCACCAGATACGCAGTATTTT. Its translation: CVRSTPGLAGGPPDTQYF.

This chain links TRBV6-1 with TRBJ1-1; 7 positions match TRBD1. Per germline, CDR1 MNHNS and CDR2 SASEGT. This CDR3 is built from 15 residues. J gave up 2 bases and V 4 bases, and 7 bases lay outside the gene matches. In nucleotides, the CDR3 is TGTGCCAGCAGTGCCGACAGGGTTCGTAACACTGAAGCTTTCTTT. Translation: CASSADRVRNTEAFF.

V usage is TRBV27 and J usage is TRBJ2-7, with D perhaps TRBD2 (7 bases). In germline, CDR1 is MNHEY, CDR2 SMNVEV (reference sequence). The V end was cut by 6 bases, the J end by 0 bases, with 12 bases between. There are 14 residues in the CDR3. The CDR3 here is CASRRGGSSYEQYF. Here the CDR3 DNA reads TGTGCCAGCAGGAGGGGGGGTAGCTCCTACGAGCAGTACTTC.

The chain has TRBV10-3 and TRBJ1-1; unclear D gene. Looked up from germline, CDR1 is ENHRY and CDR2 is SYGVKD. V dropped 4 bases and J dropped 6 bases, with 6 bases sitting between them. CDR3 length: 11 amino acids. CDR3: CAISGVAEAFF. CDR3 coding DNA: TGTGCCATCAGTGGAGTGGCTGAAGCTTTCTTT.

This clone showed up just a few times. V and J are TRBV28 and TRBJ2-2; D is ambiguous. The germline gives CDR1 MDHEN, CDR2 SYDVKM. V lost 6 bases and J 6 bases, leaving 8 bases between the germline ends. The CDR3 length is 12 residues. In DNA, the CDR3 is TGTGCCAGCAGAGAAACCGCCGGGGAGCTGTTTTTT. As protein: CASRETAGELFF. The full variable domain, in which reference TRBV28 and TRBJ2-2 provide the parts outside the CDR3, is DVKVTQSSRYLVKRTGEKVFLECVQDMDHENMFWYRQDPGLGLRLIYFSYDVKMKEKGDIPEGYSVSREKKERFSLILESASTNQTSMYLCASRETAGELFFGEGSRLTVL.

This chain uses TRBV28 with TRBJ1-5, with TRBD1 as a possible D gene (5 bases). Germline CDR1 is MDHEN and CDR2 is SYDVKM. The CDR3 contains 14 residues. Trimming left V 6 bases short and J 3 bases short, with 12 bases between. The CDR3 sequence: CASRRGTANQPQHF. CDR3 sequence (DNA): TGTGCCAGCAGACGAGGGACTGCCAATCAGCCCCAGCATTTT.

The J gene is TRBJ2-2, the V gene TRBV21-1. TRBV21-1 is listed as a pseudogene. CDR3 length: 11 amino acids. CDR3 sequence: CASSKGGELFF. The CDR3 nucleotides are TGTGCCAGCAGCAAAGGCGGGGAGCTGTTTTTT.

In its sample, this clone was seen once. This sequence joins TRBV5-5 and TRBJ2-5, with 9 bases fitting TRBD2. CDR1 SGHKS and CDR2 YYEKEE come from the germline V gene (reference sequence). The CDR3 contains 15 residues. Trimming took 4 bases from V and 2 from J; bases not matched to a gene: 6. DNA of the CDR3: TGTGCCAGCAGCGGTCTAGCGGGAATTCAAGAGACCCAGTACTTC. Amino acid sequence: CASSGLAGIQETQYF.

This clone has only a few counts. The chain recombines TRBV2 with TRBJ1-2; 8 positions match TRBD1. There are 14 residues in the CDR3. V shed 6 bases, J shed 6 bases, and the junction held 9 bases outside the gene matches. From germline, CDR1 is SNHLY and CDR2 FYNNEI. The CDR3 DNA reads TGTGCCAGCAGACGAGTCCAGGGGGCGCATGGCTACACCTTC. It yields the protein CASRRVQGAHGYTF.

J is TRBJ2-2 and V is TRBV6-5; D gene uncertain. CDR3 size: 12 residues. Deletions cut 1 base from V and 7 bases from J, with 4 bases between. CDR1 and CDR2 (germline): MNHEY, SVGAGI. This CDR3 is CASSYFGGELFF. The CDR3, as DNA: TGTGCCAGCAGTTACTTTGGCGGGGAGCTGTTTTTT.

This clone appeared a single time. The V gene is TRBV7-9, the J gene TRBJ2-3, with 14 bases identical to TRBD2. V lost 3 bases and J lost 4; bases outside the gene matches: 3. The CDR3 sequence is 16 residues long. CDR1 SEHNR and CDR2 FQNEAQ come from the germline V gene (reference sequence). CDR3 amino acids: CASSFPTSGRADTQYF. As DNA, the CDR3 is TGTGCCAGCAGCTTTCCGACTAGCGGGAGGGCAGATACGCAGTATTTT.

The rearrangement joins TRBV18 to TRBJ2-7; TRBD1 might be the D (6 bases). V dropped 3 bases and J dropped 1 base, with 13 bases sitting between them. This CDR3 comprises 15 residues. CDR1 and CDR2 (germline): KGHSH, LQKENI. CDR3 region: CASSPTLDRSYEQYF. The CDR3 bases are TGTGCCAGCTCACCGACCTTGGACAGATCCTACGAGCAGTACTTC.

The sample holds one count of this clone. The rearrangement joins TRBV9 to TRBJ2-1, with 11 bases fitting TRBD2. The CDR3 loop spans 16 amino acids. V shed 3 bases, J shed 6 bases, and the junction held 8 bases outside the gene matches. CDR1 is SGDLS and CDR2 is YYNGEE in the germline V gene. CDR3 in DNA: TGTGCCAGCAGCGCATACGGGACTAGCGGTTCCAATGAGCAGTTCTTC. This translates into CASSAYGTSGSNEQFF.

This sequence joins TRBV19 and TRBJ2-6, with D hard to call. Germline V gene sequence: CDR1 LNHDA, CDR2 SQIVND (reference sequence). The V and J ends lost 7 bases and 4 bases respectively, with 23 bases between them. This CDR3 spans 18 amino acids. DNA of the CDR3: TGTGCCAGTACCCCGGGTCCGGGCCCTAGGGCCGGGGCCAACGTCCTGACTTTC. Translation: CASTPGPGPRAGANVLTF.

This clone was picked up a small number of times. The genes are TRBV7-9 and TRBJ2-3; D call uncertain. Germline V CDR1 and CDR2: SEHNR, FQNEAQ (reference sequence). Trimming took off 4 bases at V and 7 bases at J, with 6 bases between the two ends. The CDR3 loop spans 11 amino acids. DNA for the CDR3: TGTGCCAGCAGCTCGGATAATACGCAGTATTTT. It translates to CASSSDNTQYF. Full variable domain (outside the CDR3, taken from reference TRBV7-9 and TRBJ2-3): DTGVSQNPRHKITKRGQNVTFRCDPISEHNRLYWYRQTLGQGPEFLTYFQNEAQLEKSRLLSDRFSAERPKGSFSTLEIQRTEQGDSAMYLCASSSDNTQYFGPGTRLTVL.

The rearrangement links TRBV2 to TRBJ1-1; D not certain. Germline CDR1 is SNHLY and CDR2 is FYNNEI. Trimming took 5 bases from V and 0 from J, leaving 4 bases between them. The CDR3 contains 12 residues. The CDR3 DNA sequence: TGTGCCAGCAGTTTACTGAACACTGAAGCTTTCTTT. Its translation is CASSLLNTEAFF.

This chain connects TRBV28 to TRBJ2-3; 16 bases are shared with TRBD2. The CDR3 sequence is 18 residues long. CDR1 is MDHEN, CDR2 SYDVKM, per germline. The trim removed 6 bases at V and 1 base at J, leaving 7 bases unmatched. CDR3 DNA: TGTGCCAGCAGATCCGGGACTAGCGGGAGGGCCCGCACAGATACGCAGTATTTT. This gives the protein CASRSGTSGRARTDTQYF. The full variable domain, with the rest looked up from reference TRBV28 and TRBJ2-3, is DVKVTQSSRYLVKRTGEKVFLECVQDMDHENMFWYRQDPGLGLRLIYFSYDVKMKEKGDIPEGYSVSREKKERFSLILESASTNQTSMYLCASRSGTSGRARTDTQYFGPGTRLTVL.

The CDR3 protein is CASSRQGNSGSPYEQYF. The DNA for the CDR3 is TGCGCCAGCAGCCGTCAGGGGAATAGCGGGAGCCCCTACGAGCAGTACTTC. The rearrangement uses TRBV4-1 and TRBJ2-7; 9 nucleotides match TRBD2. The germline V gene has CDR1 MGHRA and CDR2 YSYEKL. The CDR3 consists of 17 residues. V shed 4 bases, J shed 2 bases, and the junction held 12 bases outside the gene matches.